These T cell receptor beta chains were read from a single sample in a study of long-term antiretroviral therapy in people with HIV. The table came from immunoSEQ multiplex PCR; TCRdb's copy has only in-frame clones and leaves some out. The table lists around 16,000 clones, 88% of them singletons, with approximately 12% in the top ten. This sample comprised unsorted PBMCs, obtained 0.7 years before starting antiretroviral therapy. These receptors were taken from a man aged 50-60 years with HIV. The CDR3 runs from the conserved cysteine through the conserved F or W. Fields, in order: V gene, clone size, J gene, CDR3 protein. Some rows have no size entry. The others give once, few or many, or a class for an expanded clone.

TRBV6-5	few	TRBJ1-6	CASSYEVLSTDSPLHF
TRBV4-3	NA	TRBJ2-3	CASSQMNRVGTDTQYF
TRBV15	NA	TRBJ2-3	CATSRGSSGELDTQYF
TRBV4-2	NA	TRBJ1-2	CASSQTDGYTF
TRBV5-1	NA	TRBJ2-5	CASSLFVAGGGGWETQYF
TRBV7-2	NA	TRBJ1-1	CAPGGVAFF
TRBV7-9	NA	TRBJ2-3	CASASQGPDTQYF
TRBV6-6	NA	TRBJ2-1	CASSSGQVGNEQFF
TRBV14	NA	TRBJ2-5	CASSRAGLAVTTQYF
TRBV4-3	NA	TRBJ2-1	CASSQGRFNEQFF
TRBV27	NA	TRBJ2-7	CASSLFGNYEQYF
TRBV11-2	NA	TRBJ1-2	CASSLDLSPITNINYGYTF
TRBV18	NA	TRBJ1-5	CASSSTGMDQPQHF
TRBV7-9	NA	TRBJ2-3	CASSKGQGADTQYF
TRBV5-1	NA	TRBJ2-1	CASSSPPGTSGGTFRIEQFF
TRBV28	NA	TRBJ1-6	CASSPGGDNSPLHF
TRBV5-1	NA	TRBJ1-1	CASSLVTQGGTEAFF
TRBV7-2	NA	TRBJ2-7	CASSLAPGQGFHEQYF
TRBV27	NA	TRBJ2-4	CASSLGRNRLAKNIQYF
TRBV27	NA	TRBJ1-2	CASSLAFSGQGVYGYTF
TRBV5-4	NA	TRBJ2-1	CASSSRTNRFNEQFF
TRBV4-1	NA	TRBJ1-5	CASSQTPGWGDQPQHF
TRBV10-1	NA	TRBJ2-2	CASSDGTSGTGELFF
TRBV5-1	NA	TRBJ1-3	CASSLVYPGQGVSPASGNTIYF
TRBV6-5	NA	TRBJ2-4	CASSYWRGGRNIQYF
TRBV2	NA	TRBJ1-2	CASSVRETYGYTF
TRBV29-1	NA	TRBJ2-1	CSVEFLTSVDNEQFF
TRBV6-6	NA	TRBJ2-5	CASSYQGQIETQYF
TRBV4-2	few	TRBJ2-2	CASSQGLAGAAGELFF
TRBV5-1	NA	TRBJ2-3	CASSLIRPRTDTQYF
TRBV4-3	NA	TRBJ2-5	CASSDTGGEETQYF
TRBV18	NA	TRBJ2-3	CASSPRGLESDTQYF
TRBV9	medium-sized	TRBJ1-2	CASSVGGYGYTF
TRBV6-5	NA	TRBJ1-1	CASSLGGAPSGAFF
TRBV30	once	TRBJ1-1	CAWSGTGSTEAFF
TRBV30	NA	TRBJ2-5	CAWSGGTRRWAQYF
TRBV2	NA	TRBJ2-7	CASRDDSYEQYF
TRBV11-3	NA	TRBJ2-2	CASSPGTGGATGELFF
TRBV28	NA	TRBJ1-6	CASSFQGASLALHF
TRBV5-6	NA	TRBJ2-2	CASSFSTEPRYTGELFF
TRBV6-1	NA	TRBJ2-7	CATWDNIGIYEQYF
TRBV5-1	NA	TRBJ2-7	CASTLGQAYEQYF
TRBV2	NA	TRBJ1-2	CASSERQYAYGYTF
TRBV6-5	NA	TRBJ2-7	CASSYLAGNYEQYF
TRBV30	NA	TRBJ1-1	CAWSVARPGDWYTEAFF
TRBV7-2	NA	TRBJ1-6	CASSLVQGSNSPLHF
TRBV10-3	NA	TRBJ2-1	CAISLGLAGGENEQFF
TRBV4-3	few	TRBJ1-6	CASSQAGGSVSPLHF
TRBV27	NA	TRBJ2-3	CASSSASWRTDTQYF
TRBV6-5	NA	TRBJ1-2	CASTGGQIGYTF
TRBV28	NA	TRBJ1-6	CASSILQGAESPLHF